This TCR beta chain is drawn from a study of Graves' ophthalmopathy and Graves' hyperthyroidism. At the level of the study: Peripheral blood was collected at initial diagnosis, before any treatment.

CDR3 length: 16 amino acids. The study, taken as a whole, reports: As the model predicted ophthalmopathy progression, it achieved a sensitivity of 70.59% and a specificity of about 72%.

TCR beta CDR3 amplification used RNA transcripts. Second-round multiplex PCR came after a first-round RT-PCR that employed HTBI primers. TCRdb reanalysed the multiplex PCR reads using MiXCR and keeps one entry per CDR3 protein. The data hold some 360,000 distinct CDR3 sequences, with roughly a sixth observed a single time. Ophthalmopathy not arising within 18 months of follow-up defined hyperthyroidism as stable. The authors enrolled newly diagnosed hyperthyroidism patients aged 18 to 65 with under 2 months' duration. The table lists this clonotype with many counts. What it recognizes is unknown. The junction departs from the called germline gene at one end, perhaps through a read error.

This receptor was obtained from an adult woman with stable Graves' hyperthyroidism. The material sequenced was peripheral blood. The chain employs TRBV12-3 or TRBV12-4 and TRBJ2-5; 11 bases align to TRBD2. The CDR3, as DNA: TGTGCCAGCGGTTTTATAGTAGCGGGAGGGCAAGAGACCCAGTACTTC. Residues: CASGFIVAGGQETQYF.